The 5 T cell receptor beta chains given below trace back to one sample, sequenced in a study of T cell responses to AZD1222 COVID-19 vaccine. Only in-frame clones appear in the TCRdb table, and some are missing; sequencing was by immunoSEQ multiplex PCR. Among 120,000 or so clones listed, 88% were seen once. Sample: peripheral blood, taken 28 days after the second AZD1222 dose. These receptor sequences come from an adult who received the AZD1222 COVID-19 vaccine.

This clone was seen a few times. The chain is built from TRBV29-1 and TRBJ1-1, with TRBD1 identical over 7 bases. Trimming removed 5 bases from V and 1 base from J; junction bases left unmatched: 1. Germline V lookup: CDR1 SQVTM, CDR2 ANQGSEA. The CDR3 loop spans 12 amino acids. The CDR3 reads CSVRQGNTEAFF. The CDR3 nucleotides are TGCAGCGTTAGACAGGGGAACACTGAAGCTTTCTTT.

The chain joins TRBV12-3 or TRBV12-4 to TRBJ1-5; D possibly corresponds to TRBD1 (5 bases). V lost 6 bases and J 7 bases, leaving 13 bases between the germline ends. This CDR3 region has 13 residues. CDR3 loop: CASRETAYQPQHF. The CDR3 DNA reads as TGTGCCAGCAGGGAGACAGCCTACCAGCCCCAGCATTTT.

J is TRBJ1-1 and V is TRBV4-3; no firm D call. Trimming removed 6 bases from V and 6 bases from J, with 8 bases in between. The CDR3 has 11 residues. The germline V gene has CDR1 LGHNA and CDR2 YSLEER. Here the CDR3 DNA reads TGCGCCAGCAGGTCCCACGCTGAAGCTTTCTTT. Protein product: CASRSHAEAFF.

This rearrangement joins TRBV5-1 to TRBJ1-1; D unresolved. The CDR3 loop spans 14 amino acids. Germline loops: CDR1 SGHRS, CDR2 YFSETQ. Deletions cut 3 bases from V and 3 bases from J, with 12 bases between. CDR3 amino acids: CASSSLAGHTEAFF. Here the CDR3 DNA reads TGCGCCAGCAGCTCCCTCGCAGGCCACACTGAAGCTTTCTTT.

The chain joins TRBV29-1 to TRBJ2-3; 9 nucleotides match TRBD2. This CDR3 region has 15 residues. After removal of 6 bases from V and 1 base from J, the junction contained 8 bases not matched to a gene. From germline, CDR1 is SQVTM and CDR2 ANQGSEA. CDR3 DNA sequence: TGCAGCGTCAAGGGGCGGGAGGGCCGCACAGATACGCAGTATTTT. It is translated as CSVKGREGRTDTQYF.